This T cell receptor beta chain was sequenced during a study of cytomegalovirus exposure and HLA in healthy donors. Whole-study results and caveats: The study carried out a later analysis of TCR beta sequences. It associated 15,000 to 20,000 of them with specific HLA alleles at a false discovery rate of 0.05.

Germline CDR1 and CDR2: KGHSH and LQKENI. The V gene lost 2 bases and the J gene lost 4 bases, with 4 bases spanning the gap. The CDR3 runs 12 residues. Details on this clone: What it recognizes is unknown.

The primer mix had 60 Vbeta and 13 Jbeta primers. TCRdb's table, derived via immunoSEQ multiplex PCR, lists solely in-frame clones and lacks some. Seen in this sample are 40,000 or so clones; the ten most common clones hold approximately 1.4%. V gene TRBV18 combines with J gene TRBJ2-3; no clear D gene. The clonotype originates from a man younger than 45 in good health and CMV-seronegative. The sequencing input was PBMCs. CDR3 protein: CASSPGPDTQYF. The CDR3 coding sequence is TGTGCCAGCTCACCAGGGCCAGATACGCAGTATTTT.